A single sample gave rise to the 22 T cell receptor beta chains below, sequenced in a study of CD8 T cells in Susac syndrome (dated by TCRdb to about 2019). Libraries were prepared through the immunoSEQ multiplex PCR assay. RNA was extracted with the RNeasy kit and 0.5 to 1 ug was reverse transcribed using random hexamers. TCRdb cleaned the public reads at Q25 with fastp, built clones with MiXCR and kept in-frame beta chains. Each CDR3 protein appears once, grouped with its most common genes and DNA. Within this sample are around 230,000 distinct CDR3 sequences, with 90% to 96% of them counted one time only. Roughly 0.1% of the sample is held by the ten biggest clonotypes. The source material was CD4+ T cells from PBMCs. The receptors here all came from a human donor with Susac syndrome.

The chain links TRBV18 to TRBJ2-7; D remains unclear. The V gene's germline CDR1 is KGHSH and CDR2 LQKENI. Trimming shortened V by 6 bases and J by 3 bases, and 15 bases separated the two germline ends. The CDR3 runs 14 residues. CDR3 sequence (DNA): TGTGCCAGCTCGCAGGAAGGACGCTACTACGAGCAGTACTTC. It specifies CASSQEGRYYEQYF.

The chain uses TRBV3-1 and TRBJ1-2; D is perhaps TRBD1 (6 bases). Germline lookup yields CDR1 LGHDT and CDR2 YNNKEL (reference sequence). The V end was cut by 6 bases, the J end by 4 bases, with 12 bases between. The CDR3 covers 13 residues. The CDR3 bases are TGTGCCAGCAGTGCGGACAGACGCTATGGCTACACCTTC. Its protein is CASSADRRYGYTF. Full variable domain (outside the CDR3, taken from reference TRBV3-1 and TRBJ1-2): DTAVSQTPKYLVTQMGNDKSIKCEQNLGHDTMYWYKQDSKKFLKIMFSYNNKELIINETVPNRFSPKSPDKAHLNLHINSLELGDSAVYFCASSADRRYGYTFGSGTRLTVV.

The chain is built from TRBV6-6 and TRBJ2-7; a weak D match, TRBD1 (5 bases). This CDR3 region has 16 residues. V shed 2 bases and J shed 1 base, with 15 bases lying between them. Germline V CDR1 and CDR2: MNHNY, SVGAGI (reference sequence). CDR3 sequence reads: CASSYVGRVSSYEQYF. In DNA form, the CDR3 reads TGTGCCAGCAGTTACGTCGGCAGGGTCTCATCCTACGAGCAGTACTTC.

The chain carries TRBV3-1 and TRBJ2-2; no definite D call. The CDR3 totals 14 residues. V lost 6 bases and J lost 2, with 10 bases in between. CDR1 LGHDT and CDR2 YNNKEL come from the germline V gene (reference sequence). The CDR3 bases are TGTGCCAGCAGACAGACTCGTAACACCGGGGAGCTGTTTTTT. The encoded protein is CASRQTRNTGELFF.

The rearrangement links TRBV18 to TRBJ1-2, with a possible D match to TRBD1 (5 bases). Germline V CDR1 and CDR2: KGHSH, LQKENI. The CDR3 totals 17 residues. Trimming took 3 bases from V and 2 from J, leaving 19 bases between them. As DNA, the CDR3 is TGTGCCAGCTCACCGCGGGTTCAGGGATGGCAGAACTATGGCTACACCTTC. It translates to CASSPRVQGWQNYGYTF.

The chain combines TRBV14 with TRBJ1-1; D is possibly TRBD1 (6 bases). The CDR3 is 12 residues long. Germline V gene sequence: CDR1 SGHDN, CDR2 FVKESK. Trimming took off 4 bases at V and 4 bases at J, with 7 bases between the two ends. In nucleotides, the CDR3 is TGTGCCAGCAGCCGGGGGGCCACTGAAGCTTTCTTT. As protein: CASSRGATEAFF.

The V call is TRBV7-9, the J call TRBJ2-1; 9 nucleotides line up with TRBD2. The trim removed 6 bases at V and 4 bases at J, leaving 10 bases unmatched. The CDR3 sequence is 16 residues long. Germline-derived CDR1 and CDR2 are SEHNR and FQNEAQ (reference sequence). DNA for the CDR3: TGTGCCAGCAGGCCGCCGGGACTAGCCCCGTACAATGAGCAGTTCTTC. Its protein product is CASRPPGLAPYNEQFF.

The gene calls are TRBV5-1 and TRBJ2-5; 11 bases fit TRBD1. This CDR3 contains 15 residues. Germline lookup yields CDR1 SGHRS and CDR2 YFSETQ. V lost 3 bases and J lost 3; bases outside the gene matches: 4. CDR3 in amino acids: CASSYGTGGKETQYF. The CDR3 bases are TGCGCCAGCAGCTACGGGACAGGGGGAAAAGAGACCCAGTACTTC.

The rearrangement joins TRBV2 to TRBJ2-3; the D gene is possibly TRBD2 (5 bases). Looked up from germline, CDR1 is SNHLY and CDR2 is FYNNEI. V gave up 1 base and J gave up 2 bases, with 7 bases separating them. The CDR3 is 14 amino acids. CDR3 DNA sequence: TGTGCCAGCAGTGAAGGACGGGACACAGATACGCAGTATTTT. It specifies CASSEGRDTDTQYF.

The rearrangement joins TRBV29-1 to TRBJ2-7, with D uncertain. Trimming removed 2 bases at V and 3 bases at J, with 8 bases between. CDR1 is SQVTM and CDR2 is ANQGSEA in the germline V gene. CDR3 size: 12 residues. The CDR3 DNA reads as TGCAGCGTTGAAACTCTTCTCTACGAGCAGTACTTC. Translated: CSVETLLYEQYF.

This clonotype has only one observation. The chain links TRBV30 to TRBJ1-2; D gene unclear. The CDR3 extends over 13 amino acids. Trimming shortened V by 0 bases and J by 4 bases, and 9 bases separated the two germline ends. The germline gives CDR1 GTSNPN, CDR2 SVGIG (reference sequence). The CDR3 nucleotides are TGTGCCTGGAGTGTCGAAACCCGCTATGGCTACACCTTC. This sequence encodes CAWSVETRYGYTF.

The chain couples TRBV5-4 to TRBJ1-2; no definite D call. CDR3 length equals 14 residues. The germline CDR1 and CDR2 sequences are SGHNT and YYREEE (reference sequence). The V end was cut by 0 bases, the J end by 2 bases, with 8 bases between. CDR3 residues: CASSLEARNYGYTF. The DNA for the CDR3 is TGTGCCAGCAGCTTGGAGGCCAGGAACTATGGCTACACCTTC.

The genes are TRBV7-3 and TRBJ2-5, with D perhaps being TRBD1 or TRBD2 (5 bases each). Trimming cost V 2 bases and J 5 bases, with 9 bases left between them. Germline loops: CDR1 SGHTA, CDR2 FQGTGA. CDR3 size: 13 residues. In DNA form, the CDR3 reads TGTGCCAGCAGCTTACAGTGGGGGGAGACCCAGTACTTC. As protein: CASSLQWGETQYF.

The chain links TRBV29-1 to TRBJ2-6; D gene ambiguous. Trimming took 7 bases from V and 0 from J, leaving 13 bases between them. The CDR3 covers 15 residues. Germline CDR1 reads SQVTM; CDR2 reads ANQGSEA. This CDR3 is CSARFSSSGANVLTF. As DNA, the CDR3 is TGCAGCGCTCGGTTTTCGAGCTCTGGGGCCAACGTCCTGACTTTC.

The chain has TRBV6-5 and TRBJ1-1; D is ambiguous. V lost 2 bases and J 1 base, leaving 11 bases between the germline ends. This CDR3 spans 15 amino acids. CDR1 and CDR2 from the germline V gene are MNHEY and SVGAGI. The CDR3 DNA reads TGTGCCAGCAGTTACAGTCGGACGGGGAACACTGAAGCTTTCTTT. Translated: CASSYSRTGNTEAFF.

The chain recombines TRBV20-1 with TRBJ2-1; 11 bases fit TRBD2. This CDR3 has 14 residues. Trimming took 5 bases from V and 5 from J; bases not matched to a gene: 5. Germline CDR1 reads DFQATT; CDR2 reads SNEGSKA (reference sequence). CDR3: CSAQLAGVDNEQFF. CDR3 in DNA: TGCAGTGCTCAACTAGCGGGAGTGGACAATGAGCAGTTCTTC.

The chain uses TRBV24-1 and TRBJ2-5; the D gene could be TRBD1 or TRBD2 (5 bases each). Trimming took 9 bases from V and 1 from J, leaving 11 bases between them. The germline V gene has CDR1 KGHDR and CDR2 SFDVKD. There are 13 residues in the CDR3. CDR3 sequence: CATGGAPQETQYF. CDR3 DNA: TGTGCCACCGGGGGAGCGCCCCAAGAGACCCAGTACTTC.

The V and J genes are TRBV29-1 and TRBJ1-2, with D perhaps TRBD1 (6 bases). V was shortened by 6 bases and J by 4 bases, with 15 bases between the two germline ends. This CDR3 is 13 amino acids long. CDR1 and CDR2 from the germline V gene are SQVTM and ANQGSEA. CDR3 sequence: CSVETDSSYGYTF. The CDR3 DNA reads as TGCAGCGTAGAGACGGACAGTTCCTATGGCTACACCTTC.

This chain connects TRBV7-9 to TRBJ2-6, with D perhaps given as TRBD1 or TRBD2 (5 bases each). V was pared by 0 bases and J by 4 bases, with 10 bases between. Germline-derived CDR1 and CDR2 are SEHNR and FQNEAQ (reference sequence). This CDR3 spans 16 amino acids. The DNA for the CDR3 is TGTGCCAGCAGCTTAGCGTTGGGGGAAGGGGCCAACGTCCTGACTTTC. It codes for CASSLALGEGANVLTF.

The J gene is TRBJ2-5, the V gene TRBV18; no clear D gene. V was clipped by 6 bases and J by 2 bases, with 7 bases between them. This CDR3 spans 12 amino acids. Germline-derived CDR1 and CDR2 are KGHSH and LQKENI. CDR3 coding DNA: TGTGCCAGCTCGTTCTATCAAGAGACCCAGTACTTC. It encodes CASSFYQETQYF.

The chain joins TRBV4-1 to TRBJ2-7, with D unclear. Germline V gene sequence: CDR1 MGHRA, CDR2 YSYEKL. V lost 0 bases and J lost 2, with 8 bases in between. The CDR3 spans 14 residues. The CDR3 region is CASSQEHLPYEQYF. CDR3 in DNA: TGCGCCAGCAGCCAAGAGCACTTGCCCTACGAGCAGTACTTC.

This clonotype came up once. The chain recombines TRBV29-1 with TRBJ2-1, with 12 bases fitting TRBD2. The CDR3 length is 14 residues. The V gene end was trimmed by 4 bases and the J gene end by 6 bases; junction bases not matched to a gene: 4. The germline gives CDR1 SQVTM, CDR2 ANQGSEA. CDR3: CSVAKLAGGNEQFF. As DNA, the CDR3 is TGCAGCGTTGCGAAACTAGCGGGAGGCAATGAGCAGTTCTTC.